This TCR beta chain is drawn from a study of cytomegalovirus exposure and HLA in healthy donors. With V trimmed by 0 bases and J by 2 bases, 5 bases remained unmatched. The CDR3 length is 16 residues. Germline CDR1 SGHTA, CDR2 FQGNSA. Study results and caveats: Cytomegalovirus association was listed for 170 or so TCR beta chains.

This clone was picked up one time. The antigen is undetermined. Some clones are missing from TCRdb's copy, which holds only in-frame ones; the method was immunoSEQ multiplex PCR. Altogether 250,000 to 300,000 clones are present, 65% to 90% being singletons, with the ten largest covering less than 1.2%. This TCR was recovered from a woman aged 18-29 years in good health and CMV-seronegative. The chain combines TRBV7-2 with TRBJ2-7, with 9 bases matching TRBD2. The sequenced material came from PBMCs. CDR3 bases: TGTGCCAGCAGCTTAGCGGGGTTAGCGGGGGCCTACGAGCAGTACTTC. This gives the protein CASSLAGLAGAYEQYF.